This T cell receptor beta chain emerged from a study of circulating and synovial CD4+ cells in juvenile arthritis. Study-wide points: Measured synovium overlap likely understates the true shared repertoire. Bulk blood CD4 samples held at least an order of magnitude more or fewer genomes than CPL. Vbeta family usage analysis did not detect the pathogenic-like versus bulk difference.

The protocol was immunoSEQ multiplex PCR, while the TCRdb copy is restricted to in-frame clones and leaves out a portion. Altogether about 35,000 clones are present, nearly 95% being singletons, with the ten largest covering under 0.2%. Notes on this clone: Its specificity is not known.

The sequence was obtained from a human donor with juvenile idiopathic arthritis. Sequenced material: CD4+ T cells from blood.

The CDR3 sequence is CASRHGQGASPLHF. For the CDR3, the DNA is TGTGCCAGCAGACATGGACAGGGGGCATCACCCCTCCACTTT. The chain combines TRBV27 with TRBJ1-6; TRBD1 matches 11 bases. This CDR3 is built from 14 residues. The germline CDR1 and CDR2 sequences are MNHEY and SMNVEV (reference sequence). V was pared by 6 bases and J by 10 bases, with 5 bases of the junction left unmatched.